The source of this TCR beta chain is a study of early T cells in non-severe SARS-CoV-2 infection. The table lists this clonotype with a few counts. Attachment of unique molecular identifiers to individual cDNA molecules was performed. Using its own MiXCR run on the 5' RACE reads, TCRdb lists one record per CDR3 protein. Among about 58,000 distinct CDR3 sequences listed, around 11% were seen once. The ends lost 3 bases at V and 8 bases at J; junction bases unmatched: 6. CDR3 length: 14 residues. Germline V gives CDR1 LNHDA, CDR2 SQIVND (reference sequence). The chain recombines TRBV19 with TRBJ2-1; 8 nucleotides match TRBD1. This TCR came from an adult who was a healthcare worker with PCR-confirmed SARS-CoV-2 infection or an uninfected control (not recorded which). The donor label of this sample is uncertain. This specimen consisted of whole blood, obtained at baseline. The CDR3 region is CASSINRGDDEQFF. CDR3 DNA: TGTGCCAGTAGTATTAACAGGGGGGACGATGAGCAGTTCTTC.